Following are 25 T cell receptor beta chains from one sample sequenced in a study of blood T cell repertoires in COVID-19. Profiling relied on immunoSEQ multiplex PCR, and the TCRdb table lists in-frame clones only, not all of them. The sample records about 200,000 clones, roughly nine tenths being singletons. Sequenced sample: peripheral blood. The origin of the receptors is a middle-aged man with acute or convalescent COVID-19.

The CDR3 nucleotides read TGTGCCAGCAGCTCCGGACTAGCGGGCACCGGGGAGCTGTTTTTT. This encodes CASSSGLAGTGELFF. The gene calls are TRBV7-3 and TRBJ2-2; 11 bases map to TRBD2. CDR1 is SGHTA, CDR2 FQGTGA, per germline. The CDR3 sequence is 15 residues long. V shed 4 bases and J 4 bases; nucleotides not matched to a gene: 2.

The chain has TRBV19 and TRBJ2-2; D might be TRBD2 (5 bases). V was pared by 6 bases and J by 2 bases, with 16 bases between. CDR1 and CDR2 from the germline V gene are LNHDA and SQIVND (reference sequence). The CDR3 extends over 16 amino acids. CDR3 DNA: TGTGCCAGTAGATGGGTGGCTAGCCGAAACACCGGGGAGCTGTTTTTT. Its translation is CASRWVASRNTGELFF.

The chain is built from TRBV12-3 or TRBV12-4 and TRBJ2-1, with 7 bases identical to TRBD2. The V and J ends lost 4 bases and 7 bases, in that order; junction bases with no gene match: 4. CDR3 length: 13 amino acids. The CDR3 DNA follows: TGTGCCAGCAGTTCGGGAGGTGCGAATGAGCAGTTCTTC. Translating it yields CASSSGGANEQFF.

The chain links TRBV7-3 to TRBJ2-1; 9 bases fit TRBD1. This CDR3 has 16 residues. J lost 7 bases, V lost 1 base, and 8 bases had no gene match. Germline V gene sequence: CDR1 SGHTA, CDR2 FQGTGA. The CDR3 is CASSLRGGTGRNEQFF. The CDR3 DNA sequence: TGTGCCAGCAGCTTAAGAGGCGGGACAGGGAGGAATGAGCAGTTCTTC.

V gene TRBV28 combines with J gene TRBJ2-3, with 8 bases matching TRBD1. Per the germline V gene, CDR1 is MDHEN and CDR2 is SYDVKM. V shed 4 bases and J 0 bases; nucleotides not matched to a gene: 6. This CDR3 is built from 16 residues. This CDR3 reads CASSSPTGDSTDTQYF. The CDR3 region has the DNA TGTGCCAGCAGTTCCCCGACAGGGGACAGCACAGATACGCAGTATTTT.

This rearrangement joins TRBV5-1 to TRBJ1-2; 9 bases align to TRBD1. The CDR3 consists of 14 residues. The V gene's germline CDR1 is SGHRS and CDR2 YFSETQ. The V gene end was trimmed by 2 bases and the J gene end by 6 bases; junction bases not matched to a gene: 5. The CDR3 DNA follows: TGCGCCAGCAGCTTCATCGACAGGGGGGATGGCTACACCTTC. Its protein is CASSFIDRGDGYTF.

The V call is TRBV11-2, the J call TRBJ2-2, with 7 positions matching TRBD2. The length of the CDR3 is 18 residues. Germline V lookup: CDR1 SGHAT, CDR2 FQNNGV. V gave up 5 bases and J gave up 5 bases; unmatched junction bases: 17. CDR3 sequence: CASSRPGTGGTPTGELFF. CDR3 bases: TGTGCCAGCAGCCGACCTGGAACGGGGGGAACCCCTACCGGGGAGCTGTTTTTT. The full variable domain, in which reference TRBV11-2 and TRBJ2-2 provide the parts outside the CDR3, is EAGVAQSPRYKIIEKRQSVAFWCNPISGHATLYWYQQILGQGPKLLIQFQNNGVVDDSQLPKDRFSAERLKGVDSTLKIQPAKLEDSAVYLCASSRPGTGGTPTGELFFGEGSRLTVL.

This chain links TRBV7-6 with TRBJ2-3; D is possibly TRBD1 (6 bases). This CDR3 has 16 amino acids. With 3 bases removed from V and 4 bases from J, the gap between germline ends came to 17 bases. Looked up from germline, CDR1 is SGHVS and CDR2 is FNYEAQ. CDR3 coding DNA: TGTGCCAGCAGCTTGATACCAAAAGGGGGTCCAGATACGCAGTATTTT. Its translation: CASSLIPKGGPDTQYF.

The chain combines TRBV5-6 with TRBJ1-2; D is possibly TRBD1 (6 bases). The CDR3 sequence is 13 residues long. The germline V and J ends were trimmed by 0 bases and 6 bases, with 9 bases remaining between them. The germline gives CDR1 SGHDT, CDR2 YYEEEE. CDR3 nucleotide sequence: TGTGCCAGCAGCTTGGACAGGGCTCATGGCTACACCTTC. Protein: CASSLDRAHGYTF. The entire variable domain, with the rest obtained from reference TRBV5-6 and TRBJ1-2, is as follows: DAGVTQSPTHLIKTRGQQVTLRCSPKSGHDTVSWYQQALGQGPQFIFQYYEEEERQRGNFPDRFSGHQFPNYSSELNVNALLLGDSALYLCASSLDRAHGYTFGSGTRLTVV.

The count of this clone is one. V usage is TRBV6-5 and J usage is TRBJ2-7; D is unclear. The CDR3 consists of 15 residues. V was shortened by 2 bases and J by 6 bases, with 17 bases between the two germline ends. From germline, CDR1 is MNHEY and CDR2 SVGAGI. CDR3 region: CASSYTSAQSSEQYF. The CDR3 nucleotides read TGTGCCAGCAGTTACACTTCGGCCCAGTCTAGCGAGCAGTACTTC.

This chain links TRBV24-1 with TRBJ1-2, with 9 bases matching TRBD1. V shed 8 bases and J 2 bases; nucleotides not matched to a gene: 14. This CDR3 has 17 amino acids. Germline assignment: CDR1 KGHDR and CDR2 SFDVKD. The CDR3 protein is CATKYRGPIIENYGYTF. The CDR3 DNA sequence: TGTGCCACCAAGTACAGGGGGCCAATTATAGAGAACTATGGCTACACCTTC.

The gene calls are TRBV29-1 and TRBJ2-2; TRBD1 might be the D (6 bases). Trimming cost V 4 bases and J 1 base, with 19 bases left between them. There are 17 residues in the CDR3. CDR1 and CDR2 from the germline V gene are SQVTM and ANQGSEA. The CDR3 spells CSVASTGIHENTGELFF. The CDR3 coding sequence is TGCAGCGTTGCCTCCACAGGGATCCACGAGAACACCGGGGAGCTGTTTTTT.

This chain links TRBV7-2 with TRBJ2-4; a weak D match, TRBD1 (6 bases). Germline CDR1 reads SGHTA; CDR2 reads FQGNSA. This CDR3 comprises 16 residues. V lost 4 bases and J lost 7, with 20 bases in between. The CDR3 spells CASSSLGTDSWNIQYF. In DNA form, the CDR3 reads TGTGCCAGCAGCTCCCTCGGCACGGACAGCTGGAACATTCAGTACTTC.

This clone was counted a few times. The chain recombines TRBV14 with TRBJ2-4, with 7 nucleotides matching TRBD1. V shed 4 bases, J shed 0 bases, and the junction held 3 bases outside the gene matches. Germline V gives CDR1 SGHDN, CDR2 FVKESK. The CDR3 is 15 amino acids. The CDR3 region is CASSRDSLAKNIQYF. CDR3 DNA: TGTGCCAGCAGCCGGGACAGCCTAGCCAAAAACATTCAGTACTTC.

The CDR3 is CASSPGGVGGADTQYF. For the CDR3, the DNA is TGTGCCAGCAGTCCAGGAGGGGTCGGGGGGGCCGATACGCAGTATTTT. This rearrangement joins TRBV3-1 (or the pseudogene TRBV3-2) to TRBJ2-3; 8 nucleotides match TRBD2. Trimming took 6 bases from V and 6 from J; bases not matched to a gene: 14. This CDR3 has 16 residues. The germline V gene encodes CDR1 LGHDT and CDR2 YNNKEL (reference sequence).

V and J are TRBV28 and TRBJ1-2; D unresolved. The CDR3 length is 16 residues. Trimming shortened V by 5 bases and J by 0 bases, and 16 bases separated the two germline ends. Germline assignment: CDR1 MDHEN and CDR2 SYDVKM. In nucleotides, the CDR3 is TGTGCCAGCAGTACCCCCTGGGGAGGAACTAACTATGGCTACACCTTC. This sequence encodes CASSTPWGGTNYGYTF.

The chain combines TRBV30 with TRBJ1-6, with a tentative D call TRBD1 (6 bases). The CDR3 is 13 residues long. Germline V gene data show CDR1 as GTSNPN and CDR2 as SVGIG (reference sequence). V was shortened by 5 bases and J by 9 bases, with 14 bases between the two germline ends. CDR3 sequence (DNA): TGTGCCTGGTCGACAGGCCAAAGTTCACCCCTCCACTTT. The encoded protein is CAWSTGQSSPLHF. Based on the CDR3 plus reference TRBV30 and TRBJ1-6, the full variable domain is SQTIHQWPATLVQPVGSPLSLECTVEGTSNPNLYWYRQAAGRGLQLLFYSVGIGQISSEVPQNLSASRPQDRQFILSSKKLLLSDSGFYLCAWSTGQSSPLHFGNGTRLTVT.

The sample holds one count of this clone. The CDR3 region has the DNA TGCGCCAGCGGGGACTCCTCCTACAATGAGCAGTTCTTC. The encoded protein is CASGDSSYNEQFF. V gene TRBV5-1 combines with J gene TRBJ2-1; D is perhaps TRBD2 (6 bases). V was shortened by 7 bases and J by 0 bases, with 8 bases between the two germline ends. The CDR3 sequence is 13 residues long. Per the germline V gene, CDR1 is SGHRS and CDR2 is YFSETQ. Looking up the rest from reference TRBV5-1 and TRBJ2-1 gives the full variable domain: KAGVTQTPRYLIKTRGQQVTLSCSPISGHRSVSWYQQTPGQGLQFLFEYFSETQRNKGNFPGRFSGRQFSNSRSEMNVSTLELGDSALYLCASGDSSYNEQFFGPGTRLTVL.

The sample holds a few counts of this clone. V is TRBV14 and J is TRBJ2-7; 9 bases agree with TRBD2. Germline-derived CDR1 and CDR2 are SGHDN and FVKESK. The CDR3 totals 15 residues. V dropped 1 base and J dropped 2; count of bases not matched to a gene: 3. DNA of the CDR3: TGTGCCAGCAGCCAAGGCGCGGGAGGGCCCTACGAGCAGTACTTC. Translation: CASSQGAGGPYEQYF.

The genes are TRBV28 and TRBJ2-5, with 8 bases that match TRBD2. V lost 1 base, J lost 5 bases, and 6 bases stayed unmatched. Germline CDR1 reads MDHEN; CDR2 reads SYDVKM. This CDR3 comprises 15 residues. Written as DNA, the CDR3 is TGTGCCAGCAGTTTATCCGCCGGGGGGGCTGAGACCCAGTACTTC. It specifies CASSLSAGGAETQYF. Full variable domain (outside the CDR3, taken from reference TRBV28 and TRBJ2-5): DVKVTQSSRYLVKRTGEKVFLECVQDMDHENMFWYRQDPGLGLRLIYFSYDVKMKEKGDIPEGYSVSREKKERFSLILESASTNQTSMYLCASSLSAGGAETQYFGPGTRLLVL.

The chain combines TRBV4-3 with TRBJ2-7, with 11 bases fitting TRBD1. CDR1 is LGHNA and CDR2 is YSLEER in the germline V gene. Trimming took 4 bases from V and 2 from J; bases not matched to a gene: 10. CDR3 length equals 17 residues. The CDR3 here is CASSPSLGQGAAYEQYF. The DNA of the CDR3 is TGCGCCAGCAGCCCCTCACTCGGACAGGGGGCAGCCTACGAGCAGTACTTC.

The rearrangement links TRBV6-4 to TRBJ2-3; 7 bases are shared with TRBD1. V lost 4 bases, J lost 2 bases, and 6 bases stayed unmatched. CDR3 size: 15 residues. CDR1 and CDR2 from the germline V gene are MRHNA and SNTAGT. CDR3 protein: CASSVEDRHTDTQYF. In nucleotides, the CDR3 is TGTGCCAGCAGTGTCGAGGACAGGCACACAGATACGCAGTATTTT.

The V and J genes are TRBV5-1 and TRBJ2-3; TRBD1 agrees at 10 bases. CDR1 SGHRS and CDR2 YFSETQ come from the germline V gene. The trim removed 0 bases at V and 4 bases at J, leaving 5 bases unmatched. The CDR3 is 16 amino acids. The CDR3 sequence is CASSLADRGPADTQYF. The CDR3 DNA is TGCGCCAGCAGCTTGGCAGACAGGGGGCCCGCAGATACGCAGTATTTT. Full variable domain (remainder filled in from reference TRBV5-1 and TRBJ2-3): KAGVTQTPRYLIKTRGQQVTLSCSPISGHRSVSWYQQTPGQGLQFLFEYFSETQRNKGNFPGRFSGRQFSNSRSEMNVSTLELGDSALYLCASSLADRGPADTQYFGPGTRLTVL.

This CDR3 is CAISGGDSSQETQYF. CDR3 nucleotides: TGTGCCATCAGTGGTGGGGACTCTTCGCAAGAGACCCAGTACTTC. This chain joins TRBV10-3 and TRBJ2-5, with TRBD2 as a possible D gene (6 bases). This CDR3 contains 15 residues. Looked up from germline, CDR1 is ENHRY and CDR2 is SYGVKD. V shed 4 bases and J shed 2 bases, with 14 bases lying between them.

The chain combines TRBV6-6 with TRBJ2-2, with 7 bases aligning to TRBD1. CDR3 length equals 16 residues. Germline CDR1 reads MNHNY; CDR2 reads SVGAGI (reference sequence). Germline trimming cut 0 bases from V and 4 bases from J; bases unmatched to any gene: 5. CDR3 amino acids: CASSYSNRGGTGELFF. The CDR3 DNA follows: TGTGCCAGCAGTTACTCGAACAGGGGCGGCACCGGGGAGCTGTTTTTT.